This TCR beta chain was identified in a study of human T cells and chemical hapten exposure. Study-wide background: DPC at 2% was the sensitizing agent, placed on roughly 2 cm by roughly 2 cm of upper inner arm skin. Study-wide results and limits: Versus controls, expanded TCRs had significantly more large CDR3 similarity clusters.

This clonotype came up a few times. The antigen remains undetermined. V was pared by 6 bases and J by 0 bases, with 21 bases between. This CDR3 has 18 residues. Germline V gene lookup returns CDR1 SGHAT and CDR2 FQNNGV. Stated time point: patch test 1, 2 weeks after DPC sensitization. Regarding treatment: therapeutic diphenylcyclopropenone sensitization with weekly scalp DPC. One entry per CDR3 protein, called by TCRdb with MiXCR from the RACE reads. This table holds more than 55,000 distinct CDR3 sequences, around 10% found once. This receptor was identified in a middle-aged woman with alopecia areata. Some clones in this sample may be carry-over from other donors' samples. This rearrangement joins TRBV11-2 to TRBJ1-3; D remains unclear. Sample: whole blood, taken in connection with sensitization to the hapten diphenylcyclopropenone (DPC). Here the CDR3 reads CASRLRAGRIDSGNTIYF. The DNA for the CDR3 is TGTGCCAGCAGACTCCGAGCAGGAAGAATAGACTCTGGAAACACCATATATTTT.